A selection of T cell receptor beta chains follows, all from one sample in a study of shared clonotypes between healthy human individuals. TCRdb's table, derived via immunoSEQ multiplex PCR, lists solely in-frame clones and lacks some. This sample has about 2,100,000 clones, with around 93% found just once. Input material: naive CD8+ T cells from PBMCs. These receptor sequences come from a man younger than 30 in good health. Some clones in this sample may be carry-over from other donors' samples. CDR3s include the opening cysteine and the closing phenylalanine or tryptophan. D genes are given only for firm matches. Clone size is stated in some rows and not others, as once, few, many or a class when expanded.

d_call j_call v_call clone_size cdr3_nt cdr3_aa
. TRBJ2-7 TRBV7-5 once TGTGTCAGAAGCTTAGCGGGGGGCCACGAGCAGTACTTC CVRSLAGGHEQYF
. TRBJ2-3 TRBV2 . TGTGCCAGCAGTGCGTACAGGAGCCGGTCAGATACGCAGTATTTT CASSAYRSRSDTQYF
. TRBJ1-3 TRBV21-1 once TGTGCCAGCAGCACCTGGGGCCCTACCACGGGAAACACCATATATTTT CASSTWGPTTGNTIYF
. TRBJ2-2 TRBV25-1 . TGTGCCAGCAGTGAGTACACCGGGGAGCTGTTTTTT CASSEYTGELFF
. TRBJ1-5 TRBV27 . TGTGCCAGCAGAGAAGGGTTCGGGGGCAATCAGCCCCAGCATTTT CASREGFGGNQPQHF
TRBD1 TRBJ2-7 TRBV15 . TGTGCCACCAGCAGAGATCACAGTCAGGGGGCGTCCTACGAGCAGTACTTC CATSRDHSQGASYEQYF
. TRBJ1-2 TRBV13 . TGTGCCAGCAGCTTATGGGGTCAGCCCAACTATGGCTACACCTTC CASSLWGQPNYGYTF
TRBD1 TRBJ2-5 TRBV7-9 . TGTGCCAGCAGCTTAACAAGACAGGGGGGAGAGACCCAGTACTTC CASSLTRQGGETQYF
. TRBJ2-7 TRBV5-1 . TGCGCCAGCAGCTGGGGATACGAGCAGTACTTC CASSWGYEQYF
. TRBJ2-1 TRBV28 . TGTGCCATCAGGGAGAGACCCTCCTACAATGAGCAGTTCTTC CAIRERPSYNEQFF
TRBD1 TRBJ2-7 TRBV4-1 . TGCGCCAGCGCCCCCGGGACAGGCACCTACGAGCAGTACTTC CASAPGTGTYEQYF
TRBD1 TRBJ1-5 TRBV6-5 . TGTGCCAGCAGCTATCGACAGGGGGGTCAGCCCCAGCATTTT CASSYRQGGQPQHF
TRBD1 TRBJ1-2 TRBV7-9 . TGTGCCAGCAGCTTAGCGGCAGGGGGCCACTATGGCTACACCTTC CASSLAAGGHYGYTF
. TRBJ1-2 TRBV6-1 . TGTGCCAGCAGGGGTCACGGGCTAGATGGCTACACCTTC CASRGHGLDGYTF
TRBD1 TRBJ1-2 TRBV29-1 . TGCAGCGTCCACGGGGACAGGGGTTTCGCAGACGGCTACACCTTC CSVHGDRGFADGYTF
. TRBJ2-3 TRBV30 . TGTGCCTGGAGTGTAGGGGCAGCGCCCAGCACAGATACGCAGTATTTT CAWSVGAAPSTDTQYF
. TRBJ2-2 TRBV4-2 once TGTGCCAGCAGCCAAGCCCCCCGGGAGAACACCGGGGAGCTGTTTTTT CASSQAPRENTGELFF
TRBD2 TRBJ2-7 TRBV9 . TGTGCCAGCAGCCCCAGCGGGAGCGGGAACGAGCAGTACTTC CASSPSGSGNEQYF
. TRBJ2-6 TRBV7-6 . TGTGCCAGCGGGGGATCGGGGGCCAACGTCCTGACTTTC CASGGSGANVLTF
. TRBJ1-1 TRBV28 few TGTGCCAGCAGTTTGCTTCGGTACACTGAAGCTTTCTTT CASSLLRYTEAFF
. TRBJ2-7 TRBV6-6 once TGTGCCAGCCGAAAGACAGAAAAATTTTCCTACGAGCAGTACTTC CASRKTEKFSYEQYF
TRBD1 TRBJ2-5 TRBV5-4 once TGTGCCAGCAGCTTGGAGGACAGGGTGGGGTGGGAGACCCAGTACTTC CASSLEDRVGWETQYF
TRBD2 TRBJ2-1 TRBV4-1 once TGCGCCAGCAGTCGACTAGCGGGAGGCTACAATGAGCAGTTCTTC CASSRLAGGYNEQFF
TRBD2 TRBJ2-1 TRBV29-1 . TGCAGCGTTATGACTAGCGGGAGTAGGGGGGATGAGCAGTTCTTC CSVMTSGSRGDEQFF
. TRBJ2-7 TRBV5-1 . TGCGCCAGCAGCTCGGACAGCGGTAGCAGATACGAGCAGTACTTC CASSSDSGSRYEQYF
. TRBJ1-1 TRBV4-2 . TGTGCCAGCAGCCCTTCCTTTACGAGGGGTCGGGAGTACACTGAAGCTTTCTTT CASSPSFTRGREYTEAFF
TRBD1 TRBJ2-4 TRBV7-9 . TGTGCCAGCAGCACCCGGGACAGGGGTTTAGATAACATTCAGTACTTC CASSTRDRGLDNIQYF
. TRBJ2-7 TRBV7-9 . TGTGCCAGCAGCTTAGTGGGACACCCCTACGAGCAGTACTTC CASSLVGHPYEQYF
. TRBJ2-3 TRBV30 . TGTGCCTGGAGTCACCGTTATACTAGCACAGATACGCAGTATTTT CAWSHRYTSTDTQYF
TRBD2 TRBJ2-5 TRBV27 . TGTGCCAGCCGAGGACTAGAAGGTGGTGAGACCCAGTACTTC CASRGLEGGETQYF